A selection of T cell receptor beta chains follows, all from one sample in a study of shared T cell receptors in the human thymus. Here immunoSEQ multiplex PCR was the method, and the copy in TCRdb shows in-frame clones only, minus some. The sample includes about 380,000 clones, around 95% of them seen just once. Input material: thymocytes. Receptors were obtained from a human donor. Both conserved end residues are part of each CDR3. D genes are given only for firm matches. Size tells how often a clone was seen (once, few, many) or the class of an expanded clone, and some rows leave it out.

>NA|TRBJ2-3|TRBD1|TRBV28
TGTGCCAGCAGTCATCAGAGACAGGGGGCGATGAACGCAGATACGCAGTATTTT
CASSHQRQGAMNADTQYF
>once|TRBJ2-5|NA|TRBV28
TGTGCCAGCAGTTATAACCGGACTAGGGGGTACCAAGAGACCCAGTACTTC
CASSYNRTRGYQETQYF
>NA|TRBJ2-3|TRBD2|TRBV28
TGTGCCAGCAGTTTTAGTAGCGGGAGGTGCACAGATACGCAGTATTTT
CASSFSSGRCTDTQYF
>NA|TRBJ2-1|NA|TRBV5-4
TGTGCCAGCAGCTTGAAGTCCCTAGCGAGACTTTACAATGAGCAGTTCTTC
CASSLKSLARLYNEQFF
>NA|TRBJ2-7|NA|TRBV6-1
TGTGCCAGCGGCTTGGGCAGCTCCTACGAGCAGTACTTC
CASGLGSSYEQYF
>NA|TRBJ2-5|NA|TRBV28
TGTGCCAGCAGCCAATCCTCATGGGCGTACCAAGAGACCCAGTACTTC
CASSQSSWAYQETQYF
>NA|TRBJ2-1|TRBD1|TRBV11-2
TGTGCCAGCAGCCCCTTTTTGTGGCAGGGGGCCCACAATGAGCAGTTCTTC
CASSPFLWQGAHNEQFF
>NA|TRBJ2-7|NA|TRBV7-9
TGTGCCAGCAGCTTCTCGACAGGTTTTAGCTCCTACGAGCAGTACTTC
CASSFSTGFSSYEQYF
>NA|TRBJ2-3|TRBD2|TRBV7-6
TGTGCCAGCAGCTCCCAGCCCGCGGGAGCCTCAGATACGCAGTATTTT
CASSSQPAGASDTQYF
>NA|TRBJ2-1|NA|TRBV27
TGTGCCAGCAGCCTGACCCCGGTAATCCGCAATGAGCAGTTCTTC
CASSLTPVIRNEQFF
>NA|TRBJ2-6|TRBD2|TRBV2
TGTGCCAGCAGGTGGACTAGCGGGAATCTTTGGGCCAACGTCCTGACTTTC
CASRWTSGNLWANVLTF
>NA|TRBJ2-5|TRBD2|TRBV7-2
TGTGCCAGCAGCTTAGTCGGTCCGGGAGGGCCCGGAGAGACCCAGTACTTC
CASSLVGPGGPGETQYF
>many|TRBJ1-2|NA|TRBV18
TGTGCCAGCTCAAAGCAGGGTAGATATGGCTACACCTTC
CASSKQGRYGYTF
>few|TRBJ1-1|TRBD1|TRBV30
TGTGCCTGGAGTTTACCGGGACAGATGGTGAACACTGAAGCTTTCTTT
CAWSLPGQMVNTEAFF
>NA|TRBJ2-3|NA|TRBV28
TGTGCCAGCAGTTCCCTGATGTGCCTGGGGCCCTCACTCGGTCCTAGCATCACAGATACGCAGTATTTT
CASSSLMCLGPSLGPSITDTQYF
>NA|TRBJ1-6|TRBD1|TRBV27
TGTGCCAGCAGACTTACAGGGGAGAGGTCCTATAATTCACCCCTCCACTTT
CASRLTGERSYNSPLHF
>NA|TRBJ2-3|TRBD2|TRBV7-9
TGTGCCAGCAGCTTAGTGGGTCGGACTAGTCGGGAAACAGATACGCAGTATTTT
CASSLVGRTSRETDTQYF
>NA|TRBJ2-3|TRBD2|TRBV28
TGTGCCAGCAGTTTTGGGCGACTAGCTCTTCGAGGGGGCACAGATACGCAGTATTTT
CASSFGRLALRGGTDTQYF